This is a list of T cell receptor beta chains from one sample in a study of graft-versus-host responses after intestinal transplantation. The table came from immunoSEQ multiplex PCR; TCRdb's copy has only in-frame clones and leaves some out. This sample carries 40,000 or so clones, more than 85% of them seen once, and the ten largest clones take 3.6%. The sample was PBMCs, taken 734 days after intestinal transplantation. Every receptor here comes from a human patient who received an intestinal transplant, so some T cells may come from the graft donor. The CDR3 runs from the conserved cysteine through the conserved F or W. Each record gives: CDR3 protein, CDR3 DNA, D gene, clone size, J gene, V gene. The D gene is left open where the match is weak. The listing skips clone size in some rows; elsewhere it reads once, few, many or a size class.

CAISESMVLGVTDTQYF TGTGCCATCAGTGAGTCGATGGTCCTGGGGGTCACAGATACGCAGTATTTT - once TRBJ2-3 TRBV10-3
CASSSVRLNTGELFF TGTGCCAGCAGTTCAGTCCGGCTGAACACCGGGGAGCTGTTTTTT - - TRBJ2-2 TRBV2
CASSLGLRVRGDEKLFF TGTGCCAGCAGCTTAGGTCTACGGGTTCGAGGGGATGAAAAACTGTTTTTT - - TRBJ1-4 TRBV7-9
CASSEEDRSGYTF TGTGCCAGCAGTGAAGAGGACAGGAGCGGCTACACCTTC TRBD1 - TRBJ1-2 TRBV6-1
CASSLSSLWGAPGGEFF TGTGCCAGCAGTTTATCGTCTTTGTGGGGAGCCCCTGGAGGCGAGTTCTTC - - TRBJ2-1 TRBV27
CASSLGPNYGYTF TGTGCCAGCAGCTTAGGCCCTAACTATGGCTACACCTTC - - TRBJ1-2 TRBV7-3
CASSMLVSGTSSSYEQYF TGCGCCAGCAGCATGCTCGTTTCCGGGACTAGCAGTTCCTACGAGCAGTACTTC TRBD2 once TRBJ2-7 TRBV5-1
CASSINGEAFF TGTGCCAGTAGTATAAACGGTGAAGCTTTCTTT - few TRBJ1-1 TRBV19
CASSPLDSTDTQYF TGTGCCAGCTCACCCTTGGACAGCACAGATACGCAGTATTTT - - TRBJ2-3 TRBV18
CASSPRPDHYEQYF TGTGCCAGCAGTCCCCGCCCCGACCACTACGAGCAGTACTTC - - TRBJ2-7 TRBV27
CASRTGIYEQYF TGTGCAAGTCGTACAGGGATCTACGAGCAGTACTTC - - TRBJ2-7 TRBV12-2
CASSIGTGWQPQHF TGTGCCAGCAGTATTGGGACAGGATGGCAGCCCCAGCATTTT TRBD1 once TRBJ1-5 TRBV6-6
CASSPGTHGAYTEAFF TGCGCCAGCAGCCCTGGGACCCACGGGGCGTACACTGAAGCTTTCTTT - - TRBJ1-1 TRBV5-1
CASSPRLGGEQYF TGTGCCAGCAGCCCTCGTCTAGGAGGGGAGCAGTACTTC - - TRBJ2-7 TRBV11-3
CASKDREDDYGYTF TGTGCCAGCAAGGACAGGGAGGATGACTATGGCTACACCTTC TRBD1 - TRBJ1-2 TRBV6-1
CASSLGTRSYF TGTGCCAGCAGCTTAGGTACCCGGAGCTACTTC - - TRBJ2-7 TRBV11-2
CASSLDEGTPYEQYF TGTGCCAGCAGCTTAGACGAGGGAACCCCCTACGAGCAGTACTTC - - TRBJ2-7 TRBV7-9
CAIGDRQETQYF TGTGCCATCGGGGACAGACAAGAGACCCAGTACTTC TRBD1 - TRBJ2-5 TRBV10-3
CASSLDRIPNSPLHF TGTGCCAGCAGCTTGGACAGGATTCCTAATTCACCCCTCCACTTT - - TRBJ1-6 TRBV5-5
CAISDLGTGASGANVLTF TGTGCCATCAGTGATTTGGGGACAGGGGCTTCTGGGGCCAACGTCCTGACTTTC TRBD1 - TRBJ2-6 TRBV10-3
CASSEASGGANEQFF TGTGCCAGCAGTGAAGCTAGCGGGGGGGCAAATGAGCAGTTCTTC TRBD2 - TRBJ2-1 TRBV6-1
CASRGLEAYEQYF TGTGCCAGCAGGGGACTAGAGGCGTACGAGCAGTACTTC TRBD2 once TRBJ2-7 TRBV27